These 11 T cell receptor beta chains came from one sample sequenced in a study of blood T cell repertoires in COVID-19 (dated by TCRdb to about 2020). Libraries were built with the immunoSEQ multiplex PCR assay. The table was pulled from immuneACCESS by TCRdb, which kept in-frame rearrangements only. Such tables lose some clones; where checked, under half of the loss comes from unresolved V genes, and the rest has no known cause. Within this sample are some 300,000 clones, with roughly 88% of them counted one time only. The ten largest make up 1% of the sample. Sequenced sample: PBMCs or T cells enriched from blood (not recorded which). All receptors come from a woman aged 25 to 39 who had recovered from COVID-19.

This clone was counted a single time. V is TRBV9 and J is TRBJ2-3; perhaps TRBD2 as D (6 bases). Trimming pared 4 bases from V and 3 bases from J, leaving 18 bases between. Germline V lookup: CDR1 SGDLS, CDR2 YYNGEE. This CDR3 is 16 amino acids long. The CDR3 is CASSPMGGGGTDTQYF. The CDR3, as DNA: TGTGCCAGCAGCCCCATGGGGGGAGGCGGGACAGATACGCAGTATTTT.

The chain combines TRBV7-2 with TRBJ2-7, with TRBD1 as a possible D gene (6 bases). V was clipped by 6 bases and J by 0 bases, with 9 bases between them. Germline V CDR1 and CDR2: SGHTA, FQGNSA. The CDR3 sequence is 13 residues long. CDR3: CASRVGHSYEQYF. CDR3 coding DNA: TGTGCCAGCAGAGTGGGACACTCCTACGAGCAGTACTTC. The full variable domain, in which reference TRBV7-2 and TRBJ2-7 provide the parts outside the CDR3, is GAGVSQSPSNKVTEKGKDVELRCDPISGHTALYWYRQSLGQGLEFLIYFQGNSAPDKSGLPSDRFSAERTGGSVSTLTIQRTQQEDSAVYLCASRVGHSYEQYFGPGTRLTVT.

The V gene is TRBV6-2 or TRBV6-3, the J gene TRBJ1-2, with 7 bases that match TRBD1. CDR3 size: 15 residues. Germline CDR1 reads MNHEY; CDR2 reads SVGEGT. V gave up 5 bases and J gave up 5 bases; unmatched junction bases: 11. CDR3 loop: CASSHLGTEGYGYTF. The CDR3 DNA reads TGTGCCAGCAGTCATCTCGGGACAGAAGGTTATGGCTACACCTTC.

The V and J genes are TRBV30 and TRBJ2-1; 8 nucleotides match TRBD2. Germline V gene sequence: CDR1 GTSNPN, CDR2 SVGIG (reference sequence). After removal of 3 bases from V and 2 bases from J, the junction contained 6 bases not matched to a gene. This CDR3 region has 15 residues. The CDR3 DNA reads TGTGCCTGGAGCGGGAGCGGGGGCCCCTACAATGAGCAGTTCTTC. As protein: CAWSGSGGPYNEQFF.

The V gene is TRBV4-1, the J gene TRBJ2-7; 9 nucleotides align to TRBD2. CDR3 size: 15 residues. Trimming at V came to 2 bases and at J to 1 base, leaving 3 bases not matched to a gene. Germline loops: CDR1 MGHRA, CDR2 YSYEKL. The CDR3 here is CASSQLAGPSYEQYF. CDR3 nucleotide sequence: TGCGCCAGCAGCCAACTAGCGGGACCGTCCTACGAGCAGTACTTC.

The chain is built from TRBV5-1 and TRBJ2-2, with 9 bases aligning to TRBD2. Losses at the gene ends were 4 bases for V and 5 bases for J; bases not matched to a gene: 6. The CDR3 is made up of 15 amino acids. Germline CDR1 and CDR2: SGHRS and YFSETQ. The CDR3 nucleotides read TGCGCCAGCAGCACCGGGACTAGCAAGACCGGGGAGCTGTTTTTT. Translating gives CASSTGTSKTGELFF.

The gene calls are TRBV5-1 and TRBJ2-4; the match to TRBD1 covers 10 bases. Trimming at V came to 5 bases and at J to 1 base, leaving 6 bases not matched to a gene. This CDR3 spans 16 amino acids. Germline lookup yields CDR1 SGHRS and CDR2 YFSETQ. CDR3 DNA sequence: TGCGCCAGCAGTTGGGCGGGACAGGGGGCCAAAAACATTCAGTACTTC. Translated: CASSWAGQGAKNIQYF.

The chain combines TRBV5-5 with TRBJ1-4; 9 bases map to TRBD1. The J segment lost 8 bases and the V segment lost 4 bases, leaving 15 bases of the junction unmatched. The CDR3 consists of 17 residues. From germline, CDR1 is SGHKS and CDR2 YYEKEE (reference sequence). The DNA for the CDR3 is TGTGCCAGCAGCCCTACCGGGACAGGGAGGGACTGGGAAAAACTGTTTTTT. This codes for CASSPTGTGRDWEKLFF.

The V and J genes are TRBV6-2 or TRBV6-3 and TRBJ2-7, with 13 bases aligning to TRBD2. CDR3 length: 15 amino acids. From germline, CDR1 is MNHEY and CDR2 SVGEGT. The trim removed 5 bases at V and 5 bases at J, leaving 6 bases unmatched. DNA of the CDR3: TGTGCCAGCAGTCGACTAGGGACTAGCGGGAACGAGCAGTACTTC. Its translation: CASSRLGTSGNEQYF.

The chain combines TRBV7-8 with TRBJ1-3; 12 bases line up with TRBD1. The J segment lost 1 base and the V segment lost 7 bases, leaving 11 bases of the junction unmatched. Germline loops: CDR1 SGHVS, CDR2 FQNEAQ. CDR3 size: 18 residues. The CDR3 region is CASIQTEGQGASGNTIYF. In DNA form, the CDR3 reads TGTGCCAGCATCCAAACCGAGGGACAGGGGGCATCTGGAAACACCATATATTTT.

V usage is TRBV15 and J usage is TRBJ1-5; TRBD1 might be the D (6 bases). This CDR3 comprises 18 residues. Germline V gives CDR1 LNHNV, CDR2 YYDKDF (reference sequence). Trimming removed 2 bases at V and 4 bases at J, with 21 bases between. For the CDR3, the DNA is TGTGCCACCAGCAGAAAACTAACTACAGGGCTATCGAATCAGCCCCAGCATTTT. Its translation is CATSRKLTTGLSNQPQHF.